What follows are 22 T cell receptor beta chains derived from one specimen sequenced in a study of T cell changes during pregnancy in multiple sclerosis. Sequenced by immunoSEQ multiplex PCR; TCRdb stores in-frame clones only, minus some. This repertoire shows tens of thousands of clones, around 90% found once; its top ten account for roughly 2.1%. The source was peripheral blood, collected in the second trimester of pregnancy. The receptor set was obtained from a female donor in good health, enrolled as a control in a pregnancy study.

The chain joins TRBV29-1 to TRBJ1-1; D not resolved. Germline values: CDR1 SQVTM, CDR2 ANQGSEA. V gave up 8 bases and J gave up 4 bases, with 11 bases separating them. The CDR3 totals 11 residues. This chain's CDR3 is CSSRSGTEAFF. DNA of the CDR3: TGCAGCAGTAGGTCAGGCACTGAAGCTTTCTTT.

The sample holds one count of this clone. This chain's CDR3 is CATSRDTGQGGEKLFF. The CDR3 DNA follows: TGTGCCACCAGCAGAGATACAGGACAGGGCGGTGAAAAACTGTTTTTT. The J gene is TRBJ1-4, the V gene TRBV15; 8 bases line up with TRBD1. Germline V gene data show CDR1 as LNHNV and CDR2 as YYDKDF (reference sequence). This CDR3 is built from 16 residues. V trimming: 0 bases; J trimming: 7 bases; junction bases outside the gene matches: 7. Looking up the rest from reference TRBV15 and TRBJ1-4 gives the full variable domain: DAMVIQNPRYQVTQFGKPVTLSCSQTLNHNVMYWYQQKSSQAPKLLFHYYDKDFNNEADTPDNFQSRRPNTSFCFLDIRSPGLGDTAMYLCATSRDTGQGGEKLFFGSGTQLSVL.

J is TRBJ2-1 and V is TRBV19, with D possibly being TRBD2 (7 bases). The germline V and J ends were trimmed by 6 bases and 1 base, with 16 bases remaining between them. There are 16 residues in the CDR3. CDR1 and CDR2 from the germline V gene are LNHDA and SQIVND (reference sequence). The CDR3 here is CASSRSGDTSYNEQFF. The CDR3 DNA is TGTGCCAGTAGCCGGAGCGGGGACACATCCTACAATGAGCAGTTCTTC.

The CDR3 spells CASSPFSGGHQETQYF. CDR3 bases: TGTGCCAGCAGCCCATTTAGCGGGGGCCACCAAGAGACCCAGTACTTC. This rearrangement joins TRBV4-2 to TRBJ2-5; TRBD2 matches 9 bases. Trimming cost V 4 bases and J 0 bases; bases outside gene matches: 6. Germline CDR1 reads LGHNA; CDR2 reads YNFKEQ. The CDR3 consists of 16 residues.

V and J are TRBV9 and TRBJ1-3; tentatively, D is TRBD1 (5 bases). The CDR3 covers 17 residues. The germline CDR1 and CDR2 sequences are SGDLS and YYNGEE. V lost 0 bases and J lost 2, with 15 bases in between. In DNA, the CDR3 is TGTGCCAGCAGCGTAGACGGACACCTGAACACTGGAAACACCATATATTTT. Its protein product is CASSVDGHLNTGNTIYF.

The gene calls are TRBV7-8 and TRBJ1-6; D is unclear. The CDR3 totals 15 residues. Between the trimmed V and J ends, which lost 3 bases and 5 bases, there was a span of 11 bases. Per germline, CDR1 SGHVS and CDR2 FQNEAQ. The CDR3, as DNA: TGTGCCAGCAGCTTGGTGGCAGGCCATAATTCACCCCTCCACTTT. The encoded protein is CASSLVAGHNSPLHF.

The chain employs TRBV6-5 and TRBJ1-5; unclear D gene. This CDR3 is built from 15 residues. Trimming removed 7 bases from V and 0 bases from J, with 13 bases in between. Germline CDR1 MNHEY, CDR2 SVGAGI. The CDR3, as DNA: TGTGCCAGCAAACCGGGAAGAAATAGCAATCAGCCCCAGCATTTT. Translation: CASKPGRNSNQPQHF.

V and J are TRBV6-5 and TRBJ1-5; D is undetermined. The germline CDR1 and CDR2 sequences are MNHEY and SVGAGI. Trimming pared 0 bases from V and 6 bases from J, leaving 15 bases between. The CDR3 covers 16 residues. CDR3 sequence reads: CASSYSKAAVGQPQHF. CDR3 bases: TGTGCCAGCAGTTACTCGAAAGCGGCGGTTGGTCAGCCCCAGCATTTT.

The V and J genes are TRBV2 and TRBJ1-1, with 8 bases fitting TRBD1. The CDR3 is 13 amino acids. V lost 4 bases to trimming and J lost 3 bases; unmatched junction nucleotides: 1. In germline, CDR1 is SNHLY, CDR2 FYNNEI. The CDR3 region is CASSGQGYTEAFF. In DNA form, the CDR3 reads TGTGCCAGCAGTGGACAGGGGTACACTGAAGCTTTCTTT.

The rearrangement joins TRBV19 to TRBJ2-1, with TRBD1 matching over 10 bases. Losses at the gene ends were 10 bases for V and 4 bases for J; bases not matched to a gene: 4. This CDR3 is 13 amino acids long. Germline values: CDR1 LNHDA, CDR2 SQIVND (reference sequence). CDR3 bases: TGTGCCACCGCGGGACAGGGGTACAATGAGCAGTTCTTC. This translates into CATAGQGYNEQFF.

V gene TRBV7-2 combines with J gene TRBJ1-2; TRBD1 matches 7 bases. The CDR3 runs to 13 residues. V was pared by 5 bases and J by 4 bases, with 4 bases of the junction left unmatched. Germline lookup yields CDR1 SGHTA and CDR2 FQGNSA. The CDR3 sequence: CASSPGTAYGYTF. CDR3 in DNA: TGTGCCAGCAGCCCCGGGACAGCCTATGGCTACACCTTC.

The chain combines TRBV6-5 with TRBJ2-6, with D unclear. Germline CDR1 and CDR2: MNHEY and SVGAGI. V lost 4 bases and J 3 bases, leaving 4 bases between the germline ends. This CDR3 spans 13 amino acids. CDR3 bases: TGTGCCAGCAGTTCGGGTGGGGCCAACGTCCTGACTTTC. Translating gives CASSSGGANVLTF.

The chain couples TRBV6-4 to TRBJ1-1, with 9 bases identical to TRBD1. The germline CDR1 and CDR2 sequences are MRHNA and SNTAGT. The CDR3 sequence is 14 residues long. The V and J ends lost 6 bases and 1 base, in that order; junction bases with no gene match: 3. CDR3 amino acids: CASRSGQGNTEAFF. The CDR3 DNA is TGTGCCAGCAGATCGGGACAGGGGAACACTGAAGCTTTCTTT.

J is TRBJ1-4 and V is TRBV27; D remains ambiguous. Germline loops: CDR1 MNHEY, CDR2 SMNVEV (reference sequence). The CDR3 loop spans 14 amino acids. Trimming shortened V by 3 bases and J by 0 bases, and 5 bases separated the two germline ends. The CDR3 reads CASSFSATNEKLFF. Here the CDR3 DNA reads TGTGCCAGCAGTTTTTCTGCAACTAATGAAAAACTGTTTTTT.

This clone has just one count. The CDR3 DNA reads as TGCGCCAGCAGCCAAGATAGGAGAGCTTACGAGCAGTACTTC. Translating gives CASSQDRRAYEQYF. The J gene is TRBJ2-7, the V gene TRBV4-3, with D unclear. Germline CDR1 LGHNA, CDR2 YSLEER. This CDR3 is 14 amino acids long. Trimming took 0 bases from V and 4 from J, leaving 10 bases between them.

This chain connects TRBV19 to TRBJ2-1, with D possibly TRBD2 on 5 matching bases. Germline CDR1 and CDR2: LNHDA and SQIVND (reference sequence). This CDR3 region has 16 residues. V was clipped by 5 bases and J by 2 bases, with 16 bases between them. DNA of the CDR3: TGTGCCAGTAGTCTTCCTGACGAGGGTCCCTACAATGAGCAGTTCTTC. It translates to CASSLPDEGPYNEQFF.

This chain connects TRBV4-3 to TRBJ2-5, with D perhaps matching TRBD1 (6 bases). The CDR3 runs 15 residues. CDR1 and CDR2 (germline): LGHNA, YSLEER. Trimming took 2 bases from V and 5 from J, leaving 15 bases between them. For the CDR3, the DNA is TGCGCCAGCAGCCAATCCGGACAGCGCGGGGAGACCCAGTACTTC. Translating gives CASSQSGQRGETQYF.

The rearrangement links TRBV28 to TRBJ2-5; 8 bases fit TRBD1. The CDR3 is 14 residues long. From germline, CDR1 is MDHEN and CDR2 SYDVKM. V trimming: 3 bases; J trimming: 5 bases; junction bases outside the gene matches: 5. The CDR3 DNA reads TGTGCCAGCAGTTTGGGCAGGGGGCTTGAGACCCAGTACTTC. Protein sequence: CASSLGRGLETQYF.

V gene TRBV7-9 combines with J gene TRBJ1-1; no firm D call. V lost 5 bases and J lost 1, with 14 bases in between. Germline CDR1 reads SEHNR; CDR2 reads FQNEAQ (reference sequence). The CDR3 covers 15 residues. DNA for the CDR3: TGTGCCAGCAGCCCGAATCTCGGAGGGAACACTGAAGCTTTCTTT. Protein sequence: CASSPNLGGNTEAFF.

In this sample, this clone turned up once. This chain uses TRBV6-6 with TRBJ2-2, with D perhaps TRBD1 (6 bases). Germline V CDR1 and CDR2: MNHNY, SVGAGI (reference sequence). Between the trimmed V and J ends, which lost 8 bases and 1 base, there was a span of 8 bases. CDR3 length: 13 amino acids. CDR3 DNA: TGTGCCAGCCACAGGGAGAACACCGGGGAGCTGTTTTTT. Encoded protein: CASHRENTGELFF.

The chain has TRBV15 and TRBJ1-2; D possibly corresponds to TRBD1 (5 bases). This CDR3 is 14 amino acids long. Germline V gene sequence: CDR1 LNHNV, CDR2 YYDKDF (reference sequence). Trimming pared 6 bases from V and 4 bases from J, leaving 15 bases between. As DNA, the CDR3 is TGTGCCACCAGGAACAGCGGGGACCCCTATGGCTACACCTTC. It encodes CATRNSGDPYGYTF.

The V gene is TRBV5-6, the J gene TRBJ2-3, with D hard to call. CDR3 length: 14 amino acids. Germline-derived CDR1 and CDR2 are SGHDT and YYEEEE. V lost 7 bases and J lost 2, with 14 bases in between. Here the CDR3 reads CASEQTLFTDTQYF. The DNA of the CDR3 is TGTGCCAGCGAACAGACCCTCTTCACAGATACGCAGTATTTT.